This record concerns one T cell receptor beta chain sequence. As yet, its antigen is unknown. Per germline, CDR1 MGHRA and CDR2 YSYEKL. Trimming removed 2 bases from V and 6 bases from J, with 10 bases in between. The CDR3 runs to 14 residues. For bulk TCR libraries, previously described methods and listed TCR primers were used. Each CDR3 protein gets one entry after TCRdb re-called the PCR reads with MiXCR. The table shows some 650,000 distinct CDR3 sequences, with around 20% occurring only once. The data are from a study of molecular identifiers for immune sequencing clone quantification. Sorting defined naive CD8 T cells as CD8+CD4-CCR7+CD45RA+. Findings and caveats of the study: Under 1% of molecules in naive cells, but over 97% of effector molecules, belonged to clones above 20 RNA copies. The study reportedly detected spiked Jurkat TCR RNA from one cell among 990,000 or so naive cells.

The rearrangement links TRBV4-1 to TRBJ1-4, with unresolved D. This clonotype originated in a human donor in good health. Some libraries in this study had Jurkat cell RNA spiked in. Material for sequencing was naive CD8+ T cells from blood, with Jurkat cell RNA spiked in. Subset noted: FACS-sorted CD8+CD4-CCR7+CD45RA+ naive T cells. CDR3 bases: TGCGCCAGCAGCCAAAGAGGCCTGGATGAAAAACTGTTTTTT. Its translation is CASSQRGLDEKLFF.